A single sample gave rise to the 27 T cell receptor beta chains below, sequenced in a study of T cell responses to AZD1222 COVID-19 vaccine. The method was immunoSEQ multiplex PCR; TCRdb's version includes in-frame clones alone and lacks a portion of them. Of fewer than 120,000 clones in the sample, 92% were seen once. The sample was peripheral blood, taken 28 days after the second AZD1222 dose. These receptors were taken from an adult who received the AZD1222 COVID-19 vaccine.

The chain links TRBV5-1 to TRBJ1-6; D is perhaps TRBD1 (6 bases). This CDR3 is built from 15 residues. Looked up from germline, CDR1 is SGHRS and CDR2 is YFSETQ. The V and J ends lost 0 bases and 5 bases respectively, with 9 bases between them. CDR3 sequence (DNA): TGCGCCAGCAGCTTGGAGGCAGGGGATAATTCACCCCTCCACTTT. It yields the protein CASSLEAGDNSPLHF.

The CDR3 protein is CASSSGRDKTGELFF. DNA of the CDR3: TGTGCCAGCAGCTCAGGGCGAGATAAAACCGGGGAGCTGTTTTTT. The chain combines TRBV7-2 with TRBJ2-2; tentatively, D is TRBD1 (5 bases). CDR1 is SGHTA, CDR2 FQGNSA, per germline. The CDR3 runs 15 residues. Trimming shortened V by 4 bases and J by 5 bases, and 14 bases separated the two germline ends.

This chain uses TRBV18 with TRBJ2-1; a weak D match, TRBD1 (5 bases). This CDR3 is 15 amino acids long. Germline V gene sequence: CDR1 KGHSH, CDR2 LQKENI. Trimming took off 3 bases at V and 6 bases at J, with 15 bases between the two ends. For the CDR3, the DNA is TGTGCCAGCTCACCTGGGGCGACCCAGGCCAATGAGCAGTTCTTC. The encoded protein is CASSPGATQANEQFF.

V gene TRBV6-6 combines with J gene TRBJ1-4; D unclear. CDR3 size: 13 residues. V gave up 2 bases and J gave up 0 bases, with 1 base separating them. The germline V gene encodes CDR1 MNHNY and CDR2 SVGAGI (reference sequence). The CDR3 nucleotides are TGTGCCAGCAGTTACACAACTAATGAAAAACTGTTTTTT. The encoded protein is CASSYTTNEKLFF.

CDR3 loop: CASSYPRESTDTQYF. In DNA form, the CDR3 reads TGTGCCAGCAGCTATCCCAGGGAAAGCACAGATACGCAGTATTTT. V usage is TRBV5-6 and J usage is TRBJ2-3, with D perhaps matching TRBD1 (5 bases). V shed 3 bases and J shed 0 bases, with 11 bases lying between them. The CDR3 covers 15 residues. The germline V gene encodes CDR1 SGHDT and CDR2 YYEEEE.

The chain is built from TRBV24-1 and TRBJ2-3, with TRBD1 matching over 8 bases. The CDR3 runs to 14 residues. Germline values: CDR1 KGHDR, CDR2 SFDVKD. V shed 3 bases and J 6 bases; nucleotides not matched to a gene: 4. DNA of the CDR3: TGTGCCACCAGTGATAACAGGGGGTGGGATACGCAGTATTTT. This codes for CATSDNRGWDTQYF.

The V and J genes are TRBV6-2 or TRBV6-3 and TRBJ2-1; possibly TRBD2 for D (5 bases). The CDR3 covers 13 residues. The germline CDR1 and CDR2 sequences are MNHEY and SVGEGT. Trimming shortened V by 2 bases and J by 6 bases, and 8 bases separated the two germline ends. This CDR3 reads CASSYAGGNEQFF. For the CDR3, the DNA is TGTGCCAGCAGTTACGCAGGAGGCAATGAGCAGTTCTTC.

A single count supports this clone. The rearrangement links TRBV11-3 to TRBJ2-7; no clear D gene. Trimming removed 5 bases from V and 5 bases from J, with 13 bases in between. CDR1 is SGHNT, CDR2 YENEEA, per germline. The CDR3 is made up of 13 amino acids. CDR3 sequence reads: CASSHTGANEQYF. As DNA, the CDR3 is TGTGCCAGCAGCCACACTGGAGCTAACGAGCAGTACTTC.

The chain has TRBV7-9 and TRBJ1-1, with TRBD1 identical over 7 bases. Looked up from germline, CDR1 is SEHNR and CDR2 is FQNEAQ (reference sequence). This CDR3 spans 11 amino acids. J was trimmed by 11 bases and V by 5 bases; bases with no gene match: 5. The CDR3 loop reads CASSLDRVAFF. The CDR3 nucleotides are TGTGCCAGCAGCCTAGACAGGGTTGCTTTCTTT.

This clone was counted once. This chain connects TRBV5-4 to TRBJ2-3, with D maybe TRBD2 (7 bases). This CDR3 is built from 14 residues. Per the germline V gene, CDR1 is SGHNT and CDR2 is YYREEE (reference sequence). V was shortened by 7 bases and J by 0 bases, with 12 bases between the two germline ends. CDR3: CASLKGGSTDTQYF. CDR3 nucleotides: TGTGCCAGCTTAAAGGGGGGGAGCACAGATACGCAGTATTTT.

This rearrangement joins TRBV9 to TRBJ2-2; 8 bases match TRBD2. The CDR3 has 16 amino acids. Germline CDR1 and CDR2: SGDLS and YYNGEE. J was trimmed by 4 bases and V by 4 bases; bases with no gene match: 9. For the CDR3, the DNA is TGTGCCAGCAGCCCCTTGGCGGGACTAGTCACCGGGGAGCTGTTTTTT. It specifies CASSPLAGLVTGELFF.

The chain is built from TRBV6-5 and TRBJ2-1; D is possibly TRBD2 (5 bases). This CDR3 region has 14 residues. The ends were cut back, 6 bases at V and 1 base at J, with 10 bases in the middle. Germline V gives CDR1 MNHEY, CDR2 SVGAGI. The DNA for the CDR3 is TGTGCCAGCAGCCCGGGGTTGTCCTACAATGAGCAGTTCTTC. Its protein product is CASSPGLSYNEQFF.

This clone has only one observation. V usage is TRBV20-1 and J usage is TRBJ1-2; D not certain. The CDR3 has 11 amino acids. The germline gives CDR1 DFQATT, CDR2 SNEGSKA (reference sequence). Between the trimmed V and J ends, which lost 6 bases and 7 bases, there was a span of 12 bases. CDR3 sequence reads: CSAGTPGGYTF. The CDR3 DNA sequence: TGCAGTGCCGGAACCCCGGGTGGCTACACCTTC.

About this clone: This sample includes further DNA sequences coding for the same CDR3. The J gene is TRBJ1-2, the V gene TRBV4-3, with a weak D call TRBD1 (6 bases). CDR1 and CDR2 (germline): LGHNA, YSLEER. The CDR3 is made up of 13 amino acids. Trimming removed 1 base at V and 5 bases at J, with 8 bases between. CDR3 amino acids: CASSQGGAYGYTF. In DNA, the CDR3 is TGCGCCAGCAGCCAAGGGGGGGCGTATGGCTACACCTTC.

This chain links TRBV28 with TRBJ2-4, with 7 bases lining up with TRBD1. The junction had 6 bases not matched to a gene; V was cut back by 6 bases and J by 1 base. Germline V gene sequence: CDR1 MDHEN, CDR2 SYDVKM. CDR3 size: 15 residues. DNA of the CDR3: TGTGCCAGCAGGCCGACAGGGATGGCCAAAAACATTCAGTACTTC. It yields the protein CASRPTGMAKNIQYF. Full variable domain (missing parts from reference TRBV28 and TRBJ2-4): DVKVTQSSRYLVKRTGEKVFLECVQDMDHENMFWYRQDPGLGLRLIYFSYDVKMKEKGDIPEGYSVSREKKERFSLILESASTNQTSMYLCASRPTGMAKNIQYFGAGTRLSVL.

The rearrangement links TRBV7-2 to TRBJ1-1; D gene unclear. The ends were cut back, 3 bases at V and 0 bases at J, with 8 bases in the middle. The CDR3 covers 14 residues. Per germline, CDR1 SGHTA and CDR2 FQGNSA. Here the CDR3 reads CASSFVGMNTEAFF. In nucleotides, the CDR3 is TGTGCCAGCAGCTTCGTAGGGATGAACACTGAAGCTTTCTTT.

The CDR3 coding sequence is TGTGCCAGTAGTACGGGCAGCAACCCCCCCCGGGCTTTCTTT. Residues: CASSTGSNPPRAFF. The chain couples TRBV19 to TRBJ1-1; D unclear. Trimming left V 4 bases short and J 11 bases short, with 20 bases between. Looked up from germline, CDR1 is LNHDA and CDR2 is SQIVND (reference sequence). This CDR3 region has 14 residues.

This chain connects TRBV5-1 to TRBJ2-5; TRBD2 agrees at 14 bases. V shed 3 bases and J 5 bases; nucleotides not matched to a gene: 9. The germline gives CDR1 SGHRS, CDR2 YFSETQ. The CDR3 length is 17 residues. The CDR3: CASSSFPGLAGAETQYF. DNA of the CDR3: TGCGCCAGCAGCTCCTTTCCGGGACTAGCGGGGGCCGAGACCCAGTACTTC.

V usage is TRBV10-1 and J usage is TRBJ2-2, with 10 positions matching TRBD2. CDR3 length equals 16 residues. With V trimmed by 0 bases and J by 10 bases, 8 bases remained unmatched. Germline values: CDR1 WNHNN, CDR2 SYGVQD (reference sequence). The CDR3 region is CASSESAAGGPEELFF. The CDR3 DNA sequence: TGCGCCAGCAGTGAGTCGGCAGCGGGGGGGCCGGAGGAGCTGTTTTTT.

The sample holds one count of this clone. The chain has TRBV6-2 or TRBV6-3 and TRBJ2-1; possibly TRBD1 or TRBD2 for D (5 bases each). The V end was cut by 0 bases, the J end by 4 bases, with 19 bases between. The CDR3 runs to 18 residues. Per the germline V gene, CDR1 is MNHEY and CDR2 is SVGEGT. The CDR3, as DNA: TGTGCCAGCAGTTACTCCCCGCCCGGGACCCCTGGTTACAATGAGCAGTTCTTC. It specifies CASSYSPPGTPGYNEQFF.

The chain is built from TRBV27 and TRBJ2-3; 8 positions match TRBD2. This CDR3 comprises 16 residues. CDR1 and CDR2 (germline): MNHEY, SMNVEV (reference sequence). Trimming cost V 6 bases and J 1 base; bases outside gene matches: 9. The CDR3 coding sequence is TGTGCCAGCAGCCCGGCCGGAGCGGGGGGCACAGATACGCAGTATTTT. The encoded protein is CASSPAGAGGTDTQYF.

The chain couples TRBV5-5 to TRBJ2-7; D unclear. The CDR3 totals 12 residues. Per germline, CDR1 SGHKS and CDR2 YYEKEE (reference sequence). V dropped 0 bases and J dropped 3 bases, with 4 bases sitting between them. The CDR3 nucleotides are TGTGCCAGCAGCTTGGGGGTCTACGAGCAGTACTTC. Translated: CASSLGVYEQYF. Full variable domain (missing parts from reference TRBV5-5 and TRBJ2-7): DAGVTQSPTHLIKTRGQQVTLRCSPISGHKSVSWYQQVLGQGPQFIFQYYEKEERGRGNFPDRFSARQFPNYSSELNVNALLLGDSALYLCASSLGVYEQYFGPGTRLTVT.

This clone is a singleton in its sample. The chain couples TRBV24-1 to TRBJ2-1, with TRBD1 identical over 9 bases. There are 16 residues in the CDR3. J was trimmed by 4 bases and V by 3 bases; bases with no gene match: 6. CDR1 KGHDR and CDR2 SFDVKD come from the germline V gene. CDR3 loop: CATSDLRQGGYNEQFF. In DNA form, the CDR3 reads TGTGCCACCAGTGATCTTAGACAGGGGGGGTACAATGAGCAGTTCTTC.

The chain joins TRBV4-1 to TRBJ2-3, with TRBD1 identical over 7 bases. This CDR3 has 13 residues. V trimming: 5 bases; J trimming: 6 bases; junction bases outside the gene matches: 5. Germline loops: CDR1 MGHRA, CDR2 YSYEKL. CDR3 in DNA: TGCGCCAGCAGCGAGGGGGCGGGTGATACGCAGTATTTT. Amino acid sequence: CASSEGAGDTQYF.

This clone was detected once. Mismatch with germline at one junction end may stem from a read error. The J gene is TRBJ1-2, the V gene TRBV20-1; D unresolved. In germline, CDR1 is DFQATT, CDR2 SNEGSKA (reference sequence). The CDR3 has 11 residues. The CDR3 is CSARSMSQRGF. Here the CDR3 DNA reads TGCAGTGCTAGATCGATGAGCCAGAGAGGCTTC.

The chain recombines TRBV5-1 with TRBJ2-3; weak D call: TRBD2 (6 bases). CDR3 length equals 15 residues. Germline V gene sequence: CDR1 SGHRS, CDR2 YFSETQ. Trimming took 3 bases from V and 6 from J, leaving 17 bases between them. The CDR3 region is CASSSVKLAFDTQYF. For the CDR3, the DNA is TGCGCCAGCAGCTCAGTGAAACTAGCTTTCGATACGCAGTATTTT.

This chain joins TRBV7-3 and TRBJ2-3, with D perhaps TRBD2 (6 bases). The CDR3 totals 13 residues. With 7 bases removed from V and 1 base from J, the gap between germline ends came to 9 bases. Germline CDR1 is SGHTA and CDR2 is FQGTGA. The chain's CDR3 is CASNGGGTDTQYF. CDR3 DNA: TGTGCCAGCAATGGCGGGGGCACAGATACGCAGTATTTT.